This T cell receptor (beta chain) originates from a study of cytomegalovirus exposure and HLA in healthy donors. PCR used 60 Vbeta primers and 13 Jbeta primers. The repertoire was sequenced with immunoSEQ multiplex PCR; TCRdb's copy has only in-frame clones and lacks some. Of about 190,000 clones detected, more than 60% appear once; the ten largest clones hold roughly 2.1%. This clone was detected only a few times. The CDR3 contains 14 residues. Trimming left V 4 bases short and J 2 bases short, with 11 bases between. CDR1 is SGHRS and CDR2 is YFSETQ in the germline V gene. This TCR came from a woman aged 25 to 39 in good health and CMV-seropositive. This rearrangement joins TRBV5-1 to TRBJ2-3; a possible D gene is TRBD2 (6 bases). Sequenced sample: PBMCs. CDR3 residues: CASSIRDSTDTQYF. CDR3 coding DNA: TGCGCCAGCAGCATCCGGGACTCCACAGATACGCAGTATTTT.